Below, 28 T cell receptor beta chains from the same sample are listed, as sequenced in a study of cytomegalovirus exposure and HLA in healthy donors. With 60 Vbeta and 13 Jbeta primers, the PCR was carried out. Assay: immunoSEQ multiplex PCR; the TCRdb copy retains only in-frame clones and omits some. The data show 120,000 to 150,000 clones, over 60% seen once. Source material: PBMCs. These receptors were obtained from a woman aged 25 to 45 in good health and CMV-seronegative.

A few counts support this clone. The genes are TRBV19 and TRBJ1-2, with D possibly matching TRBD1 (5 bases). Germline assignment: CDR1 LNHDA and CDR2 SQIVND (reference sequence). Trimming removed 5 bases at V and 4 bases at J, with 11 bases between. There are 13 residues in the CDR3. DNA for the CDR3: TGTGCCAGTAGTCCCCGGGACTCCTATGGCTACACCTTC. Protein product: CASSPRDSYGYTF.

The chain is built from TRBV9 and TRBJ2-5; possibly TRBD2 for D (5 bases). From germline, CDR1 is SGDLS and CDR2 YYNGEE. The CDR3 contains 15 residues. V dropped 4 bases and J dropped 1 base, with 14 bases sitting between them. The CDR3 here is CASSQKPGFQETQYF. CDR3 DNA: TGTGCCAGCAGCCAGAAGCCGGGATTCCAAGAGACCCAGTACTTC.

The CDR3: CASSSGQVNQPQHF. Here the CDR3 DNA reads TGTGCCAGCAGCTCCGGACAGGTCAATCAGCCCCAGCATTTT. The rearrangement uses TRBV9 and TRBJ1-5, with TRBD1 matching over 7 bases. Germline V gene sequence: CDR1 SGDLS, CDR2 YYNGEE. This CDR3 contains 14 residues. The J segment lost 3 bases and the V segment lost 4 bases, leaving 4 bases of the junction unmatched.

The rearrangement uses TRBV6-5 and TRBJ1-3, with unresolved D. The CDR3 extends over 16 amino acids. V was cut by 2 bases and J by 2 bases, with 13 bases left in between. Germline V gene sequence: CDR1 MNHEY, CDR2 SVGAGI. The DNA for the CDR3 is TGTGCCAGCAGTTACCCGGCCAGCGGCGCTGGAAACACCATATATTTT. Translating gives CASSYPASGAGNTIYF.

This clone was counted a single time. The rearrangement uses TRBV5-1 and TRBJ1-4, with TRBD1 matching 7 bases. Germline CDR1 SGHRS, CDR2 YFSETQ. Losses at the gene ends were 2 bases for V and 8 bases for J; bases not matched to a gene: 3. The CDR3 runs 13 residues. The CDR3 sequence is CASSFRDSEKLFF. Here the CDR3 DNA reads TGCGCCAGCAGCTTCAGGGACAGCGAAAAACTGTTTTTT.

This clone was detected only once. This rearrangement joins TRBV2 to TRBJ1-1; 10 bases align to TRBD1. CDR1 and CDR2 (germline): SNHLY, FYNNEI. This CDR3 has 14 residues. Germline trimming cut 6 bases from V and 4 bases from J; bases unmatched to any gene: 5. DNA of the CDR3: TGTGCCAGCAGAGACAGGGGGCCGGGCACTGAAGCTTTCTTT. The encoded protein is CASRDRGPGTEAFF.

This chain uses TRBV7-3 with TRBJ1-2; D may be TRBD1 (6 bases). CDR1 and CDR2 from the germline V gene are SGHTA and FQGTGA. This CDR3 contains 15 residues. Between the trimmed V and J ends, which lost 6 bases and 8 bases, there was a span of 22 bases. Written as DNA, the CDR3 is TGTGCCAGCAGTCCCACTGGCAGGGGAGGGGAGGGCTACACCTTC. Amino acids: CASSPTGRGGEGYTF.

This chain connects TRBV2 to TRBJ2-3; D is uncertain. This CDR3 region has 11 residues. V lost 2 bases and J lost 10, with 7 bases in between. Germline CDR1 SNHLY, CDR2 FYNNEI. The CDR3: CASSELGPQYF. The DNA for the CDR3 is TGTGCCAGCAGTGAACTTGGGCCGCAGTATTTT.

CDR3 sequence (DNA): TGTGCCAGCAGCTTAGTCGACGAGCAGTACTTC. Translated, it gives CASSLVDEQYF. The rearrangement joins TRBV7-2 to TRBJ2-7; D is ambiguous. V gave up 1 base and J gave up 5 bases, with 3 bases separating them. This CDR3 spans 11 amino acids. CDR1 and CDR2 (germline): SGHTA, FQGNSA.

The chain has TRBV28 and TRBJ1-2; 7 positions match TRBD1. V shed 6 bases and J 1 base; nucleotides not matched to a gene: 8. The V gene's germline CDR1 is MDHEN and CDR2 SYDVKM. This CDR3 contains 15 residues. In DNA, the CDR3 is TGTGCCAGCAGCGGTGGGCAGGGGGTTAACTATGGCTACACCTTC. This codes for CASSGGQGVNYGYTF.

The genes are TRBV9 and TRBJ2-7, with a weak D call TRBD1 (6 bases). V was cut by 3 bases and J by 0 bases, with 10 bases left in between. This CDR3 region has 14 residues. Germline CDR1 SGDLS, CDR2 YYNGEE. The CDR3 DNA is TGTGCCAGCAGCGGAGGACAGCTCTCCTACGAGCAGTACTTC. The encoded protein is CASSGGQLSYEQYF.

The V call is TRBV6-1, the J call TRBJ1-2; 12 nucleotides agree with TRBD1. This CDR3 is 16 amino acids long. The J segment lost 5 bases and the V segment lost 4 bases, leaving 8 bases of the junction unmatched. Germline V lookup: CDR1 MNHNS, CDR2 SASEGT. CDR3 sequence reads: CASSGAGTGGWYGYTF. CDR3 DNA sequence: TGTGCCAGCAGTGGTGCCGGGACAGGGGGCTGGTATGGCTACACCTTC.

V usage is TRBV5-6 and J usage is TRBJ1-4; D remains unclear. The CDR3 sequence is 15 residues long. V lost 1 base, J lost 8 bases, and 15 bases lay in between. Germline V lookup: CDR1 SGHDT, CDR2 YYEEEE. The DNA for the CDR3 is TGTGCCAGCAGCTTGTCTGGAGCCTTTAACGAAAAACTGTTTTTT. Protein sequence: CASSLSGAFNEKLFF.

The chain links TRBV5-1 to TRBJ2-7; 7 bases map to TRBD1. The CDR3 is 15 residues long. The germline CDR1 and CDR2 sequences are SGHRS and YFSETQ. The V gene end was trimmed by 2 bases and the J gene end by 2 bases; junction bases not matched to a gene: 7. The CDR3 sequence is CASSLRTGPPYEQYF. The CDR3 DNA sequence: TGCGCCAGCAGCTTAAGGACAGGACCCCCCTACGAGCAGTACTTC.

In DNA, the CDR3 is TGTGCCAGCAGCTTATACAGGGCAGGTAACAATGAGCAGTTCTTC. Its translation: CASSLYRAGNNEQFF. V gene TRBV7-2 combines with J gene TRBJ2-1; tentatively, D is TRBD1 (6 bases). The CDR3 has 15 amino acids. Germline values: CDR1 SGHTA, CDR2 FQGNSA. V shed 2 bases and J shed 5 bases, with 13 bases lying between them.

This clone was seen a single time. This chain uses TRBV10-3 with TRBJ1-5, with 7 bases identical to TRBD1. CDR3 size: 15 residues. V trimming: 10 bases; J trimming: 0 bases; junction bases outside the gene matches: 9. Germline CDR1 reads ENHRY; CDR2 reads SYGVKD. The CDR3 region has the DNA TGTGCCACCCGAGGGGACAGTGCTAGCAATCAGCCCCAGCATTTT. Residues: CATRGDSASNQPQHF.

The V and J genes are TRBV30 and TRBJ1-1; D is unresolved. V was cut by 4 bases and J by 7 bases, with 10 bases left in between. Germline lookup yields CDR1 GTSNPN and CDR2 SVGIG (reference sequence). This CDR3 is 11 amino acids long. Written as DNA, the CDR3 is TGTGCCTGGATAATTTCCCTTGAAGCTTTCTTT. Protein sequence: CAWIISLEAFF. The full variable domain, with the rest looked up from reference TRBV30 and TRBJ1-1, is SQTIHQWPATLVQPVGSPLSLECTVEGTSNPNLYWYRQAAGRGLQLLFYSVGIGQISSEVPQNLSASRPQDRQFILSSKKLLLSDSGFYLCAWIISLEAFFGQGTRLTVV.

J is TRBJ1-6 and V is TRBV19; 7 nucleotides line up with TRBD1. Germline CDR1 LNHDA, CDR2 SQIVND (reference sequence). CDR3 length: 15 residues. The trim removed 5 bases at V and 11 bases at J, leaving 12 bases unmatched. The CDR3 reads CASSPDPTGNPPLHF. The CDR3 DNA reads TGTGCCAGTAGTCCCGACCCGACAGGGAATCCACCCCTCCACTTT.

The chain employs TRBV29-1 and TRBJ1-5, with D maybe TRBD1 (5 bases). CDR3 length: 14 residues. Trimming pared 6 bases from V and 10 bases from J, leaving 22 bases between. The V gene's germline CDR1 is SQVTM and CDR2 ANQGSEA. The CDR3 DNA is TGCAGCGTGGACCCCCTAAGGGGAATTAGCCCCCAGCATTTT. Its translation is CSVDPLRGISPQHF.

The chain carries TRBV5-6 and TRBJ2-1, with TRBD2 matching over 10 bases. The CDR3 runs to 18 residues. CDR1 and CDR2 from the germline V gene are SGHDT and YYEEEE. V trimming: 4 bases; J trimming: 4 bases; junction bases outside the gene matches: 14. The CDR3 nucleotides read TGTGCCAGCAGCCCGGGGAGGGTAGCGGGGGGCAATTACAATGAGCAGTTCTTC. The encoded protein is CASSPGRVAGGNYNEQFF.

V and J are TRBV11-2 and TRBJ2-3, with TRBD1 matching 7 bases. Germline assignment: CDR1 SGHAT and CDR2 FQNNGV. V shed 3 bases and J 5 bases; nucleotides not matched to a gene: 17. The CDR3 is 18 amino acids. CDR3 in amino acids: CASSFLFTGESGGDTQYF. DNA of the CDR3: TGTGCCAGCAGCTTCCTCTTTACAGGGGAGTCAGGCGGAGATACGCAGTATTTT.

The V gene is TRBV19, the J gene TRBJ1-1, with D possibly TRBD1 on 6 matching bases. V dropped 7 bases and J dropped 1 base, with 13 bases sitting between them. Germline V CDR1 and CDR2: LNHDA, SQIVND (reference sequence). The length of the CDR3 is 14 residues. CDR3 in amino acids: CASTPPGENTEAFF. In nucleotides, the CDR3 is TGTGCCAGTACCCCTCCAGGGGAGAACACTGAAGCTTTCTTT.

This clone was seen a few times. The chain carries TRBV19 and TRBJ1-2; D is possibly TRBD1 (5 bases). Germline CDR1 LNHDA, CDR2 SQIVND (reference sequence). The V gene lost 6 bases and the J gene lost 7 bases, with 9 bases spanning the gap. CDR3 length: 11 residues. This CDR3 is CASRQGLGYTF. CDR3 DNA: TGTGCCAGTAGGCAGGGTCTTGGCTACACCTTC.

This rearrangement joins TRBV5-6 to TRBJ1-3, with D hard to call. V was clipped by 2 bases and J by 4 bases, with 10 bases between them. Germline-derived CDR1 and CDR2 are SGHDT and YYEEEE. The CDR3 consists of 14 residues. In DNA form, the CDR3 reads TGTGCCAGCAGCTTTAGAGCGGGCGGAAACACCATATATTTT. Protein product: CASSFRAGGNTIYF. Drawing the rest from reference TRBV5-6 and TRBJ1-3, the complete variable domain is DAGVTQSPTHLIKTRGQQVTLRCSPKSGHDTVSWYQQALGQGPQFIFQYYEEEERQRGNFPDRFSGHQFPNYSSELNVNALLLGDSALYLCASSFRAGGNTIYFGEGSWLTVV.

The chain links TRBV11-2 to TRBJ2-7, with D perhaps matching TRBD1 (6 bases). CDR3 length: 13 residues. Trimming pared 4 bases from V and 2 bases from J, leaving 9 bases between. The germline gives CDR1 SGHAT, CDR2 FQNNGV. In DNA, the CDR3 is TGTGCCAGCAGCTACAGGGTAACCTACGAGCAGTACTTC. It encodes CASSYRVTYEQYF.

A word on this clone: Compared with germline, one end of the junction differs, possibly owing to a read error. The rearrangement links TRBV11-2 to TRBJ2-1; tentative D call: TRBD2 (5 bases). The CDR3 extends over 16 amino acids. In germline, CDR1 is SGHAT, CDR2 FQNNGV. This CDR3 reads CASTLTGERPYNEQFF. The DNA of the CDR3 is TGTGCCAGCACCTTAACCGGGGAGCGGCCCTACAATGAGCAGTTCTTC.

The rearrangement joins TRBV5-5 to TRBJ2-3; 9 nucleotides match TRBD1. This CDR3 region has 15 residues. The V gene end was trimmed by 0 bases and the J gene end by 1 base; junction bases not matched to a gene: 0. The V gene's germline CDR1 is SGHKS and CDR2 YYEKEE (reference sequence). In nucleotides, the CDR3 is TGTGCCAGCAGCTTGGACAGGGGGCGCACAGATACGCAGTATTTT. Translated, it gives CASSLDRGRTDTQYF.

Remarks on this clone: The same CDR3 also results from other DNA sequences found in this sample. This sequence joins TRBV5-1 and TRBJ2-1, with D unclear. The germline V gene has CDR1 SGHRS and CDR2 YFSETQ. Trimming left V 2 bases short and J 6 bases short, with 6 bases between. This CDR3 is 12 amino acids long. The CDR3 here is CASSLPGNEQFF. The CDR3 DNA is TGCGCCAGCAGCTTACCGGGCAATGAGCAGTTCTTC.